The clone carrying this T cell receptor (beta chain) was detected only once. Its antigen is not identified. These data come from a study of graft-versus-host responses after intestinal transplantation. The V and J ends lost 4 bases and 3 bases, in that order; junction bases with no gene match: 3. Per the germline V gene, CDR1 is MNHEY and CDR2 is SMNVEV (reference sequence). The CDR3 length is 15 residues. Libraries were prepared by immunoSEQ multiplex PCR; TCRdb keeps only in-frame clonotypes and omits some of them. The table includes about 120,000 clones, approximately 95% detected once. The chain combines TRBV27 with TRBJ1-3; 10 nucleotides line up with TRBD1. This material consisted of unstimulated CD8+ T cells sorted from spleen or lymph node cells, taken before intestinal transplant. The sequence came from a human donor who received an intestinal transplant. The CDR3 spells CASSSTGGDGNTIYF. The CDR3 region has the DNA TGTGCCAGCAGTTCGACAGGGGGCGATGGAAACACCATATATTTT.